Below, 8 T cell receptor beta chains from the same sample are listed, as sequenced in a study of regulatory T cells in long-lasting Graves disease. Time point reported: newly diagnosed GD, antithyroid drugs for less than 3 months. PBMC RNA was the source of the TCR library. TCR beta libraries were built with iRepertoire HTBI primers and Arm-PCR of CDR3 regions. TCRdb called the multiplex PCR reads again in MiXCR, with one record for every CDR3 protein. Here the sample spans some 410,000 distinct CDR3 sequences, about 17% being singletons. These data were likewise used in another study, on T cells in Graves' hyperthyroidism and ophthalmopathy.

The specimen comprised peripheral blood mononuclear cells (PBMCs), sampled at new diagnosis, from a patient treated with antithyroid drugs. These receptors came from a woman in her thirties with Graves disease.

This clonotype was found many times. The rearrangement uses TRBV7-2 and TRBJ2-4; 9 positions match TRBD2. This CDR3 region has 18 residues. The trim removed 2 bases at V and 5 bases at J, leaving 13 bases unmatched. CDR1 and CDR2 (germline): SGHTA, FQGNSA. As DNA, the CDR3 is TGTGCCAGCAGCTTACGGGGCCCAGGGACTAGCCTCCAAAACATTCAGTACTTC. This sequence encodes CASSLRGPGTSLQNIQYF.

This clonotype was seen many times. Here the CDR3 DNA reads TGTGCCAGCAGCCAAGCCTTCTACGGAGAGCTGTTTTTT. Translated: CASSQAFYGELFF. This chain uses TRBV3-1 with TRBJ2-2; D remains unclear. V lost 1 base and J 11 bases, leaving 11 bases between the germline ends. CDR3 size: 13 residues. Germline V gene sequence: CDR1 LGHDT, CDR2 YNNKEL (reference sequence).

The sample holds many counts of this clonotype. The chain links TRBV27 to TRBJ2-7; maybe TRBD1 (5 bases). The CDR3 is made up of 14 amino acids. The germline gives CDR1 MNHEY, CDR2 SMNVEV (reference sequence). Trimming left V 0 bases short and J 2 bases short, with 8 bases between. Written as DNA, the CDR3 is TGTGCCAGCAGTTTATCCAGGGTTACCTACGAGCAGTACTTC. As protein: CASSLSRVTYEQYF.

The rearrangement uses TRBV5-1 and TRBJ2-7; TRBD1 agrees at 10 bases. V was clipped by 0 bases and J by 4 bases; unmatched bases: 4. Germline V gene lookup returns CDR1 SGHRS and CDR2 YFSETQ. This CDR3 spans 15 amino acids. CDR3 amino acids: CASSLGQGAAYEQYF. In DNA, the CDR3 is TGCGCCAGCAGCTTGGGACAGGGGGCGGCGTACGAGCAGTACTTC. Drawing the rest from reference TRBV5-1 and TRBJ2-7, the complete variable domain is KAGVTQTPRYLIKTRGQQVTLSCSPISGHRSVSWYQQTPGQGLQFLFEYFSETQRNKGNFPGRFSGRQFSNSRSEMNVSTLELGDSALYLCASSLGQGAAYEQYFGPGTRLTVT.

Only a few counts were recorded for this clonotype. The rearrangement uses TRBV5-4 and TRBJ2-4; 8 bases fit TRBD2. Germline V gene data show CDR1 as SGHNT and CDR2 as YYREEE (reference sequence). CDR3 length: 15 amino acids. Unmatched junction bases numbered 11, after V lost 4 bases and J lost 8 bases. DNA of the CDR3: TGTGCCAGCAGCGTTCCCCTAGCGGGTAAAGACATTCAGTACTTC. It encodes CASSVPLAGKDIQYF.

The chain has TRBV19 and TRBJ2-1, with D tentatively TRBD2 (5 bases). Germline CDR1 reads LNHDA; CDR2 reads SQIVND (reference sequence). Trimming pared 3 bases from V and 9 bases from J, leaving 9 bases between. This CDR3 region has 12 residues. CDR3 sequence reads: CASSMGSSEQFF. CDR3 sequence (DNA): TGTGCCAGTAGTATGGGGAGTAGTGAGCAGTTCTTC.

J is TRBJ2-3 and V is TRBV10-2; D possibly uses TRBD1 or TRBD2 (5 bases each). Germline V gene lookup returns CDR1 WSHSY and CDR2 SAAADI. Deletions cut 2 bases from V and 2 bases from J, with 8 bases between. This CDR3 is built from 14 residues. The CDR3 nucleotides are TGCGCCAGCAGTGAGCCGGGGCTCACAGATACGCAGTATTTT. This gives the protein CASSEPGLTDTQYF.

This clonotype has just a few counts. In nucleotides, the CDR3 is TGCAGCGTTGTAGGTGGGCCCAGGCCCGGGGAGCTGTTTTTT. The encoded protein is CSVVGGPRPGELFF. This chain joins TRBV29-1 and TRBJ2-2; no definite D call. The germline V gene encodes CDR1 SQVTM and CDR2 ANQGSEA. V was trimmed by 4 bases and J by 6 bases, leaving 15 bases between them. The CDR3 contains 14 residues.